This T cell receptor (beta chain) was recorded in a study of beta chain features in type 1 diabetes. Isolated RNA was reverse transcribed in full, so expressed TCRB transcripts were sequenced. Sequencing used immunoSEQ multiplex PCR; TCRdb keeps in-frame clones, though not all of them. Among 300,000 to 400,000 clones listed, roughly 11% were seen once. CDR1 SEHNR and CDR2 FQNEAQ come from the germline V gene (reference sequence). Between the trimmed V and J ends, which lost 1 base and 2 bases, there was a span of 12 bases. The CDR3 has 15 residues. Staining for CD45RO/CCR7/CD25/CD127/CD95/CD27 allowed sorting of CD4+ naive, central memory, regulatory and stem cell-like memory cells. Sorted populations all exceeded 98% purity.

Sequenced sample: naive CD4+ T cells from blood. This receptor was taken from a woman aged 30 to 39 in good health. V and J are TRBV7-9 and TRBJ2-7, with D perhaps matching TRBD1 (6 bases). Written as DNA, the CDR3 is TGTGCCAGCAGCTTAGGCAGGGGTCGGGCCTACGAGCAGTACTTC. Its protein is CASSLGRGRAYEQYF.